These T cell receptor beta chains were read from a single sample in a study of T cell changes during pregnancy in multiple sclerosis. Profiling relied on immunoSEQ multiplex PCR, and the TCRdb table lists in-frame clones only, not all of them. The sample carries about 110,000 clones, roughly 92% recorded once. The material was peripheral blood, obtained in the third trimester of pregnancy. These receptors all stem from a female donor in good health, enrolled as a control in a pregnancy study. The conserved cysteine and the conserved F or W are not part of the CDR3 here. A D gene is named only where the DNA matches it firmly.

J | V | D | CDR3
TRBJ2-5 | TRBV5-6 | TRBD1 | ASSLLAGGPQETQY
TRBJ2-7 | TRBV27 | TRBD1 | ASSFPLVRSGTGQYEQY
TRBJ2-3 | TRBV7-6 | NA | ASSKNGGYTDTQY
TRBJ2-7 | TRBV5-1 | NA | ASSLGAGSYEQY
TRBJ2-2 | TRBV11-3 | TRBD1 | ASSLGDRVSGELF
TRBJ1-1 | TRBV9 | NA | ASSANRDTWETEAF
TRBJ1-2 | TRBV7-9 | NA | ASSLVGDLGYT
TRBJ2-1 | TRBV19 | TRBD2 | ASNRLAGGEQF
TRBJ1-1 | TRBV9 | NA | ASSVGSGSTEAF
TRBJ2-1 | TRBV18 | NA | ASSSGATNNEQF
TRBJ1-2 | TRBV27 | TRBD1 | ASSFSTGDYGYT
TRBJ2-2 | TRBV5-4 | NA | ASSLGQTNTGELF
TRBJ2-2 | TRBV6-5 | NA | ASRSQGGITGELF
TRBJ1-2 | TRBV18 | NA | ASSPPGTGLTYGYT
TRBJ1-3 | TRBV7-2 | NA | ASSPYSGSGNTIY
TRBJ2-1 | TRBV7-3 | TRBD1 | ASSYRGLSDNEQF
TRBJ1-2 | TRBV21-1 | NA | ASRRRIYT
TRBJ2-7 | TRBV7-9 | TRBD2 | ASSLGGTSGVNSYEQY
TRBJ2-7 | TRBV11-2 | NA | ASSPRRGSYEQY
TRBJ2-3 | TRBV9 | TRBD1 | ASSVVSRMAGGTTDTQY
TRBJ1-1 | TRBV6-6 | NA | ASSYSRGMNTEAF
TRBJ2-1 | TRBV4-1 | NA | ASRQVGSNEQF
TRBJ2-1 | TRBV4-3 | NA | ASSQGMGGNEQF
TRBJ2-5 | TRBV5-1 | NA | ASSLVGGPIGETQY
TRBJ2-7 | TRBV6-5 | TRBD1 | ASSRDRGHEQY
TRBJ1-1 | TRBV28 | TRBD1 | ASRSSYRGLNTEAF
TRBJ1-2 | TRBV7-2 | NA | ASSSLHGGPYGYT
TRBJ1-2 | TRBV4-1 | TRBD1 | ASSQDGGQTIYGYT
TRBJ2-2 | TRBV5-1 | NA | ASSLEAGAGTGELF
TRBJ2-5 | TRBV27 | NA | ASSRTLRETQY
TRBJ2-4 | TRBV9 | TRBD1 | ASSADRADIQY
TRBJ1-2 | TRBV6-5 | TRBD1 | ASGGQGAWGYT
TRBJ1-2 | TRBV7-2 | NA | ASRIGQIYGYT
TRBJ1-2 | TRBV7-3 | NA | ASSPGDTAGYT
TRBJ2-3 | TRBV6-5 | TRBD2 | ASSYGRGGITDTQY
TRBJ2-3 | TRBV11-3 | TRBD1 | ASSRKLDRGPGVCDTQY
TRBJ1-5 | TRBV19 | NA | ASSVPLQGWQPQH
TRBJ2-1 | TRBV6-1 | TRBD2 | ASRRLAGGGNEQF
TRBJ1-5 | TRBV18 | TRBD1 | ASSPFQGADQPQH
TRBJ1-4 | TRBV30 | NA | AWSVNSNEKLF
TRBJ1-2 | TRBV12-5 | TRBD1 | ASGLPQGGRGYT
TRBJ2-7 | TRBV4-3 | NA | ASSQESSFDEQY